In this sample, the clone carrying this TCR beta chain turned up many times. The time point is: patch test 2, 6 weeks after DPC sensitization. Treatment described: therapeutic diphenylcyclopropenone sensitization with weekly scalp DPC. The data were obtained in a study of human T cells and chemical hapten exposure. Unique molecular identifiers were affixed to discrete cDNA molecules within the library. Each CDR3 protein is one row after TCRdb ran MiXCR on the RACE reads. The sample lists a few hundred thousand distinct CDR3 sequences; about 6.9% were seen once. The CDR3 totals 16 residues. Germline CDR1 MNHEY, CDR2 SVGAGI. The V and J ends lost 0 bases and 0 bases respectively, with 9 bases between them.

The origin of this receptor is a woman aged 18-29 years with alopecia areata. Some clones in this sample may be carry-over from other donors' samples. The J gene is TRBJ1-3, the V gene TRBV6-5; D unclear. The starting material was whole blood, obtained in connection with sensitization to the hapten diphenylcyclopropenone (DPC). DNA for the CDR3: TGTGCCAGCAGTTACTCGAGCCGGGCCTCTGGAAACACCATATATTTT. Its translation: CASSYSSRASGNTIYF.